This passage covers 10 T cell receptor beta chains from one sample sequenced in a study of T cells in Graves' hyperthyroidism and ophthalmopathy (dated by TCRdb to about 2019). Libraries came from multiplex PCR. Sequencing relied on an Illumina HiSeq 2000. The TCR beta CDR3 regions were amplified from RNA transcripts. The first round of RT-PCR for the TCR CDR3 was performed with the HTBI primer set and the Qiagen OneStep RT-PCR kit. In TCRdb, the public reads were trimmed at Q25 with fastp and aligned with MiXCR, with productive beta chains retained. One record per CDR3 amino acid sequence lists the most common genes and DNA. In this sample the table shows some 350,000 distinct CDR3 sequences, approximately 14% of which occur a single time. Around a quarter of the sample rests with the top ten. Sequences were obtained from blood. These receptors were collected from a woman aged 18-29 years with Graves' hyperthyroidism that later progressed to Graves' ophthalmopathy.

This clonotype was seen repeatedly, ten times or more. The rearrangement joins TRBV12-3 or TRBV12-4 to TRBJ1-1; D is possibly TRBD1 (5 bases). Trimming took off 8 bases at V and 5 bases at J, with 18 bases between the two ends. The CDR3 loop spans 14 amino acids. CDR3 nucleotides: TGTGCCAGCCCCCGGGGGGGAATTCGGACTGAAGCTTTCTTT. This gives the protein CASPRGGIRTEAFF.

In this sample, this clonotype turned up many times. The CDR3 is CASSFRENSYNEQFF. CDR3 DNA sequence: TGTGCCAGCAGCTTCCGGGAGAACTCCTACAATGAGCAGTTCTTC. This rearrangement joins TRBV3-1 to TRBJ2-1; tentatively, D is TRBD2 (6 bases). Between the trimmed V and J ends, which lost 5 bases and 0 bases, there was a span of 11 bases. This CDR3 comprises 15 residues. Germline V gives CDR1 LGHDT, CDR2 YNNKEL (reference sequence).

This chain uses TRBV9 with TRBJ1-2, with 10 positions matching TRBD1. Germline trimming cut 6 bases from V and 8 bases from J; bases unmatched to any gene: 10. CDR3 size: 14 residues. In germline, CDR1 is SGDLS, CDR2 YYNGEE. CDR3 residues: CASTPGTGDVGYTF. In DNA, the CDR3 is TGTGCCAGCACCCCCGGGACAGGGGATGTGGGCTACACCTTC. The variable domain in full, completed from reference TRBV9 and TRBJ1-2, reads DSGVTQTPKHLITATGQRVTLRCSPRSGDLSVYWYQQSLDQGLQFLIQYYNGEERAKGNILERFSAQQFPDLHSELNLSSLELGDSALYFCASTPGTGDVGYTFGSGTRLTVV.

In the case of this clonotype: A clone one base away is much larger, so this may be a read error. The chain carries TRBV5-8 and TRBJ2-5; D is uncertain. Trimming took off 1 base at V and 1 base at J, with 8 bases between the two ends. Germline CDR1 is SGHTS and CDR2 is YDEGEE. The CDR3 has 14 amino acids. CDR3 protein: CASSLTYTQETQYF. In nucleotides, the CDR3 is TGTGCCAGCAGCTTGACATATACCCAAGAGACCCAGTACTTC.

The chain combines TRBV18 with TRBJ2-1; 8 bases align to TRBD2. The ends lost 3 bases at V and 7 bases at J; junction bases unmatched: 5. The CDR3 extends over 14 amino acids. CDR1 is KGHSH, CDR2 LQKENI, per germline. CDR3 residues: CASSPGGDLNEQFF. For the CDR3, the DNA is TGTGCCAGCTCACCCGGGGGGGATTTAAATGAGCAGTTCTTC.

This clonotype has at least ten counts. This chain links TRBV2 with TRBJ2-5; TRBD1 matches at 9 bases. From germline, CDR1 is SNHLY and CDR2 FYNNEI. J gave up 5 bases and V 6 bases, and 7 bases lay outside the gene matches. The CDR3 consists of 14 residues. For the CDR3, the DNA is TGTGCCAGCAGAGAGGGACAGGGTGACGAGACCCAGTACTTC. Translating gives CASREGQGDETQYF.

Ten or more counts support this clonotype. V is TRBV30 and J is TRBJ2-3; D gene ambiguous. The V end was cut by 1 base, the J end by 0 bases, with 5 bases between. The CDR3 extends over 13 amino acids. Germline loops: CDR1 GTSNPN, CDR2 SVGIG (reference sequence). This CDR3 is CAWSESSTDTQYF. Written as DNA, the CDR3 is TGTGCCTGGAGTGAAAGTAGCACAGATACGCAGTATTTT.

V gene TRBV7-2 combines with J gene TRBJ2-1; 10 bases are a match to TRBD2. Germline CDR1 is SGHTA and CDR2 is FQGNSA. The CDR3 is 17 residues long. V gave up 5 bases and J gave up 0 bases; unmatched junction bases: 7. CDR3 sequence: CASSLRTSGYSYNEQFF. CDR3 sequence (DNA): TGTGCCAGCAGCCTCAGGACTAGCGGTTACTCCTACAATGAGCAGTTCTTC.

The chain couples TRBV9 to TRBJ2-1; D remains unclear. The CDR3 sequence is 15 residues long. Per germline, CDR1 SGDLS and CDR2 YYNGEE. Trimming removed 4 bases at V and 6 bases at J, with 17 bases between. This chain's CDR3 is CASSPKWWAGNEQFF. DNA of the CDR3: TGTGCCAGCAGCCCTAAATGGTGGGCTGGCAATGAGCAGTTCTTC.

On this clonotype: This may be a read error: a much more frequent sequence differs by one nucleotide. The genes are TRBV7-2 and TRBJ2-5; 7 bases agree with TRBD1. Germline CDR1 reads SGHTA; CDR2 reads FQGNSA. The CDR3 runs to 14 residues. Trimming took 2 bases from V and 5 from J; bases not matched to a gene: 5. DNA for the CDR3: TGTACCAGCAGCTTAAGGACAGGCGGTGAGACCCAGTACTTC. Translation gives CTSSLRTGGETQYF.